This entry is about one T cell receptor beta chain. These data originate in a study of cytomegalovirus exposure and HLA in healthy donors. The CDR3 has 15 residues. Germline V gene lookup returns CDR1 MGHRA and CDR2 YSYEKL. V trimming: 1 base; J trimming: 4 bases; junction bases outside the gene matches: 3. Both 60 Vbeta primers and 13 Jbeta primers went into the PCR. Produced via immunoSEQ multiplex PCR; TCRdb's table is partial and in-frame only. There are under 150,000 clones in the sample, with approximately 1.5% held by the top ten. This chain links TRBV4-1 with TRBJ1-2; 10 positions match TRBD1. The source of this sequence is a woman between 35 and 50 years old in good health and CMV-seronegative. The sample consisted of PBMCs. The CDR3 nucleotides are TGCGCCAGCAGCCAAGGGACAGGGGGTGCCTATGGCTACACCTTC. As protein: CASSQGTGGAYGYTF.